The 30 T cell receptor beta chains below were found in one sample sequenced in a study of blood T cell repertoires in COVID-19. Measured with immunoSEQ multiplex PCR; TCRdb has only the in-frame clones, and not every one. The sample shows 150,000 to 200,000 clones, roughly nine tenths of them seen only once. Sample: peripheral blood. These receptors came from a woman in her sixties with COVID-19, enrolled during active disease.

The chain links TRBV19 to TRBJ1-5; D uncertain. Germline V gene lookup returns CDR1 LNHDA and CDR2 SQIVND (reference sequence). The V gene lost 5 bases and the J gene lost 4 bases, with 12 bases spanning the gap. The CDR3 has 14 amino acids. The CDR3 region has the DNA TGTGCCAGTAGTCCTAAACGGGATAATCAGCCCCAGCATTTT. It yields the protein CASSPKRDNQPQHF.

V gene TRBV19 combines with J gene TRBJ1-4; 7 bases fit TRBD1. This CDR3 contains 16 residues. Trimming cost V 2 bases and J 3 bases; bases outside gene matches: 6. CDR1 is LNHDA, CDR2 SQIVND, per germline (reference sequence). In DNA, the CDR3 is TGTGCCAGTAGTATATCGACAGGGTCATCTAATGAAAAACTGTTTTTT. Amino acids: CASSISTGSSNEKLFF.

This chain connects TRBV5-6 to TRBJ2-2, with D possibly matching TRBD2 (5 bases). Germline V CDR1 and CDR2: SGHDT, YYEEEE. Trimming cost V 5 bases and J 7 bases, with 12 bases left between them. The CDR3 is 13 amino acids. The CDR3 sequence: CASSRQDFGELFF. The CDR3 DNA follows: TGTGCCAGCAGTCGTCAGGACTTCGGGGAGCTGTTTTTT.

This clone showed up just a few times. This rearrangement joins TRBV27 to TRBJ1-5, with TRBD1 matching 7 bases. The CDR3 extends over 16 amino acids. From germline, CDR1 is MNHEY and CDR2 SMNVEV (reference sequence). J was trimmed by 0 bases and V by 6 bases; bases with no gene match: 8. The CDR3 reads CASSLRGQGSNQPQHF. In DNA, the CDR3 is TGTGCCAGCAGCCTAAGGGGGCAGGGTAGCAATCAGCCCCAGCATTTT.

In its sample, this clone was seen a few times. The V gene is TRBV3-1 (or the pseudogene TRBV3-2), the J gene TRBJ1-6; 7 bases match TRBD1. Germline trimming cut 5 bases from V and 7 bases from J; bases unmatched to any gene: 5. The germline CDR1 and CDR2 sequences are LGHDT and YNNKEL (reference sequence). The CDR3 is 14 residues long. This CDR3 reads CASSTNRGNSPLHF. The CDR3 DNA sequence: TGTGCCAGCAGCACAAACAGGGGCAATTCACCCCTCCACTTT.

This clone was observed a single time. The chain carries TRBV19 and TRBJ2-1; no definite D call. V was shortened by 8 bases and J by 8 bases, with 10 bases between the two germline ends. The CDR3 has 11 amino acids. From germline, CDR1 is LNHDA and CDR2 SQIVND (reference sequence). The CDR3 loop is CASALVDEQFF. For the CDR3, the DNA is TGTGCCAGTGCCTTGGTAGATGAGCAGTTCTTC. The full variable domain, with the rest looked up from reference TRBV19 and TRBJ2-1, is DGGITQSPKYLFRKEGQNVTLSCEQNLNHDAMYWYRQDPGQGLRLIYYSQIVNDFQKGDIAEGYSVSREKKESFPLTVTSAQKNPTAFYLCASALVDEQFFGPGTRLTVL.

The CDR3 sequence is CASSLKPDYLSYEQYF. The DNA of the CDR3 is TGTGCCAGCAGCTTGAAGCCAGACTACCTCTCCTACGAGCAGTACTTC. The chain employs TRBV5-5 and TRBJ2-7, with TRBD2 as a possible D gene (5 bases). The V gene's germline CDR1 is SGHKS and CDR2 YYEKEE (reference sequence). The CDR3 runs to 16 residues. Trimming left V 1 base short and J 0 bases short, with 14 bases between.

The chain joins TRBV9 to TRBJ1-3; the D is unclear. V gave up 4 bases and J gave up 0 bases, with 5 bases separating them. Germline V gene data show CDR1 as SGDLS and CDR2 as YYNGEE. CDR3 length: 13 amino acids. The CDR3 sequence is CASSPSSGNTIYF. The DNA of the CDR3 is TGTGCCAGCAGCCCGAGCTCTGGAAACACCATATATTTT.

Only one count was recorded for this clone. The CDR3 DNA sequence: TGTGCCAGCAGCGACAGGGGCGCTGGAAACACCATATATTTT. Translating it yields CASSDRGAGNTIYF. The rearrangement joins TRBV7-8 to TRBJ1-3; 8 bases agree with TRBD1. The CDR3 is 14 amino acids. Trimming at V came to 5 bases and at J to 2 bases, leaving 2 bases not matched to a gene. Germline V gene sequence: CDR1 SGHVS, CDR2 FQNEAQ.

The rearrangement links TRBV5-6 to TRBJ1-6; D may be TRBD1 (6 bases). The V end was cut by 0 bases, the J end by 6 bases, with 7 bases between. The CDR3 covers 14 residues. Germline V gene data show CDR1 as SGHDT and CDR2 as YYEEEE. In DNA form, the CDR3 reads TGTGCCAGCAGCTTGGCAGGGGCTAATTCACCCCTCCACTTT. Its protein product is CASSLAGANSPLHF.

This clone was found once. The CDR3 nucleotides read TGTGCCATCAGCGGCGCAGGGGGGAGGTCAATCGACAATGAGCAGTTCTTC. This encodes CAISGAGGRSIDNEQFF. The chain couples TRBV10-3 to TRBJ2-1; the D gene is possibly TRBD1 (7 bases). Trimming cost V 6 bases and J 5 bases, with 23 bases left between them. CDR1 is ENHRY and CDR2 is SYGVKD in the germline V gene. The CDR3 is made up of 17 amino acids.

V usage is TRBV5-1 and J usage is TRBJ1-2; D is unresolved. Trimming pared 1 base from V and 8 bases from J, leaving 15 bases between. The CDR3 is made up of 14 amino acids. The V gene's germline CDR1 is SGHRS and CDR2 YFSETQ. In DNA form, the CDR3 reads TGCGCCAGCAGCTTGAGTGAGACGGGGTACGGCTACACCTTC. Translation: CASSLSETGYGYTF.

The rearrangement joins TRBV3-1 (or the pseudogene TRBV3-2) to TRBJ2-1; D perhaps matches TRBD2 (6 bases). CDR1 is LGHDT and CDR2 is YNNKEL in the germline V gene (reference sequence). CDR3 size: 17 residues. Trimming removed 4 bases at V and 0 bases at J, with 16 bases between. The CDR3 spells CASSRFPGTGSYNEQFF. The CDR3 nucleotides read TGTGCCAGCAGCCGCTTCCCCGGGACTGGCTCCTACAATGAGCAGTTCTTC.

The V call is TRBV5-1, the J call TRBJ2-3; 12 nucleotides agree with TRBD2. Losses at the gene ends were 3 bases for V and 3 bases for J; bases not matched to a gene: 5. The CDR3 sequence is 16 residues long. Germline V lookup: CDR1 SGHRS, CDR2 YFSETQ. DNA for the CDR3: TGCGCCAGCAGCTCTAGACTAGCGGGAGAGACAGATACGCAGTATTTT. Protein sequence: CASSSRLAGETDTQYF.

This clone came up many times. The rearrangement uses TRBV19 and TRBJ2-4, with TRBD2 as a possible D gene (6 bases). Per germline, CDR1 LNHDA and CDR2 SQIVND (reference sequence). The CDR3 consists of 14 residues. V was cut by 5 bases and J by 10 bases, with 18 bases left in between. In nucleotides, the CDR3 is TGTGCCAGTAGTCTCAGCGGAGGGAGTCGTATTCAGTACTTC. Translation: CASSLSGGSRIQYF.

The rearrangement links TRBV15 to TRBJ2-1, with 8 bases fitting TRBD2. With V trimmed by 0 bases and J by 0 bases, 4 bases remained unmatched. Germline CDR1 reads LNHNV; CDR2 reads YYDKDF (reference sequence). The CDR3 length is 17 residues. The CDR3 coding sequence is TGTGCCACCAGCAGAGATATCGGGAGGGCCTCCTACAATGAGCAGTTCTTC. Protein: CATSRDIGRASYNEQFF.

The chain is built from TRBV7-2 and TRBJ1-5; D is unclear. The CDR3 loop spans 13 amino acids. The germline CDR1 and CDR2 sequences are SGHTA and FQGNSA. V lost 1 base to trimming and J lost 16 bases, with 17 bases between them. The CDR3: CASSLDAGGLGHF. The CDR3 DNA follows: TGTGCCAGCAGCTTAGACGCGGGCGGATTAGGTCATTTT.

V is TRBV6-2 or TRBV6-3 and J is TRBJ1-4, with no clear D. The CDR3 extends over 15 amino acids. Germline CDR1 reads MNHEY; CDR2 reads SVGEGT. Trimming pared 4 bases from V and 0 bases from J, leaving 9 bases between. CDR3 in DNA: TGTGCCAGCAGTTCGAGGAGGTCAACTAATGAAAAACTGTTTTTT. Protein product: CASSSRRSTNEKLFF.

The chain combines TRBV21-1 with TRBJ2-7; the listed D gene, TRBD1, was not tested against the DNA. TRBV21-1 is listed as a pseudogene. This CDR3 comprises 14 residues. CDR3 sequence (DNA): TGTGCCAGCAGCAACCGGGACACCCACTACGAGCAGTACTTC. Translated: CASSNRDTHYEQYF.

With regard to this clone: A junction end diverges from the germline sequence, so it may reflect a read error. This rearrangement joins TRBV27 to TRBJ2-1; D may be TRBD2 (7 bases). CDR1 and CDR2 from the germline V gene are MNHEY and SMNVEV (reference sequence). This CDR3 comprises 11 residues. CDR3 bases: TGTGCCAGCAGGTCAGCGGGACAAAGGCTCTTC. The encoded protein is CASRSAGQRLF.

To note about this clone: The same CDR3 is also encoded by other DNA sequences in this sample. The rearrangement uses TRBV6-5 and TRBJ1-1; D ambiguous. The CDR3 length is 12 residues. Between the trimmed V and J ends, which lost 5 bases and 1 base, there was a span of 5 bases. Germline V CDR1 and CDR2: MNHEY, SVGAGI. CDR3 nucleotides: TGTGCCAGCAGTCGGGGGAACACTGAAGCTTTCTTT. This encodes CASSRGNTEAFF.

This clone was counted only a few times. CDR3 DNA sequence: TGTGCCAGCAGGCGTACAGACTATGGCTACACCTTC. Translated, it gives CASRRTDYGYTF. The V and J genes are TRBV27 and TRBJ1-2, with D hard to call. The CDR3 totals 12 residues. Trimming stripped 6 bases from V and 3 bases from J, with 8 bases between. CDR1 and CDR2 from the germline V gene are MNHEY and SMNVEV (reference sequence).

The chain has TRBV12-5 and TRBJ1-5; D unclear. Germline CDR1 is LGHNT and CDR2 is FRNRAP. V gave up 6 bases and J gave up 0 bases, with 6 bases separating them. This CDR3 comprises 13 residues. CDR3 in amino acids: CASGTDSNQPQHF. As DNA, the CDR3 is TGTGCTAGTGGCACTGATAGCAATCAGCCCCAGCATTTT.

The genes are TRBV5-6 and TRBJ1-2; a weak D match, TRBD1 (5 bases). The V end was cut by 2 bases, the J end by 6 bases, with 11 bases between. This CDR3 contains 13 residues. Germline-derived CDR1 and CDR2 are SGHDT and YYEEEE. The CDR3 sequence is CASSLGQGDGYTF. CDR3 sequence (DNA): TGTGCCAGCAGCTTAGGTCAAGGGGATGGCTACACCTTC. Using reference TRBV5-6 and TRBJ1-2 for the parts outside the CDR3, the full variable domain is DAGVTQSPTHLIKTRGQQVTLRCSPKSGHDTVSWYQQALGQGPQFIFQYYEEEERQRGNFPDRFSGHQFPNYSSELNVNALLLGDSALYLCASSLGQGDGYTFGSGTRLTVV.

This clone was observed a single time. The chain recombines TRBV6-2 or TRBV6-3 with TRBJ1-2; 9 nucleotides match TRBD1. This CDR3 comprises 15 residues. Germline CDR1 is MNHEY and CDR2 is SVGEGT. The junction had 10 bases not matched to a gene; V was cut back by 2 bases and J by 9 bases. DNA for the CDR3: TGTGCCAGCAGTTACCCCGTAGGACAGGGGAATCGCTACACCTTC. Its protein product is CASSYPVGQGNRYTF.

The CDR3 reads CASSLGRGPYNEQFF. CDR3 DNA sequence: TGCGCCAGCAGCTTGGGGCGGGGCCCCTACAATGAGCAGTTCTTC. The rearrangement uses TRBV5-1 and TRBJ2-1; possible D gene TRBD2, 6 bases. The V gene's germline CDR1 is SGHRS and CDR2 YFSETQ. V was clipped by 0 bases and J by 2 bases, with 9 bases between them. The CDR3 loop spans 15 amino acids.

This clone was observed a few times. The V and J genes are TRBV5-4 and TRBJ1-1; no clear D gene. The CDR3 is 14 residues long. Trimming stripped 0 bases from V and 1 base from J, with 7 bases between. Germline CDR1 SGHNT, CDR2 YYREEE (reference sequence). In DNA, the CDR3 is TGTGCCAGCAGCTTGGTACAGTCGAACACTGAAGCTTTCTTT. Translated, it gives CASSLVQSNTEAFF.

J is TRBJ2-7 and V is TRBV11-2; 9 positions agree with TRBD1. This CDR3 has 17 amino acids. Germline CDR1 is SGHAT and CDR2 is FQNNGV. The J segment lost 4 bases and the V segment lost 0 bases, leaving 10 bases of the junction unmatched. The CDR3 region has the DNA TGTGCCAGCAGCTTAGATGCGGCCCCCGGACAGGGGTACGAGCAGTACTTC. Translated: CASSLDAAPGQGYEQYF.

Here the CDR3 reads CASSPTSGTQYF. The CDR3 nucleotides are TGTGCCAGCAGCCCGACTAGCGGTACGCAGTATTTT. The chain is built from TRBV28 and TRBJ2-3, with TRBD2 identical over 9 bases. Trimming removed 6 bases from V and 8 bases from J; junction bases left unmatched: 3. CDR1 is MDHEN, CDR2 SYDVKM, per germline. CDR3 length: 12 amino acids. The whole variable domain, remainder taken from reference TRBV28 and TRBJ2-3, is DVKVTQSSRYLVKRTGEKVFLECVQDMDHENMFWYRQDPGLGLRLIYFSYDVKMKEKGDIPEGYSVSREKKERFSLILESASTNQTSMYLCASSPTSGTQYFGPGTRLTVL.

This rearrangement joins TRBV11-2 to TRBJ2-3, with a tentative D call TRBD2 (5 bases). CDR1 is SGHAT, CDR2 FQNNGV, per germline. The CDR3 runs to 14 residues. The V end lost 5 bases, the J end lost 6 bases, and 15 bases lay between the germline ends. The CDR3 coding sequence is TGTGCCAGCAGCCTGCGGGTGGATTGGGATACGCAGTATTTT. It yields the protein CASSLRVDWDTQYF. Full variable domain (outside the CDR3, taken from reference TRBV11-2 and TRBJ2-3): EAGVAQSPRYKIIEKRQSVAFWCNPISGHATLYWYQQILGQGPKLLIQFQNNGVVDDSQLPKDRFSAERLKGVDSTLKIQPAKLEDSAVYLCASSLRVDWDTQYFGPGTRLTVL.